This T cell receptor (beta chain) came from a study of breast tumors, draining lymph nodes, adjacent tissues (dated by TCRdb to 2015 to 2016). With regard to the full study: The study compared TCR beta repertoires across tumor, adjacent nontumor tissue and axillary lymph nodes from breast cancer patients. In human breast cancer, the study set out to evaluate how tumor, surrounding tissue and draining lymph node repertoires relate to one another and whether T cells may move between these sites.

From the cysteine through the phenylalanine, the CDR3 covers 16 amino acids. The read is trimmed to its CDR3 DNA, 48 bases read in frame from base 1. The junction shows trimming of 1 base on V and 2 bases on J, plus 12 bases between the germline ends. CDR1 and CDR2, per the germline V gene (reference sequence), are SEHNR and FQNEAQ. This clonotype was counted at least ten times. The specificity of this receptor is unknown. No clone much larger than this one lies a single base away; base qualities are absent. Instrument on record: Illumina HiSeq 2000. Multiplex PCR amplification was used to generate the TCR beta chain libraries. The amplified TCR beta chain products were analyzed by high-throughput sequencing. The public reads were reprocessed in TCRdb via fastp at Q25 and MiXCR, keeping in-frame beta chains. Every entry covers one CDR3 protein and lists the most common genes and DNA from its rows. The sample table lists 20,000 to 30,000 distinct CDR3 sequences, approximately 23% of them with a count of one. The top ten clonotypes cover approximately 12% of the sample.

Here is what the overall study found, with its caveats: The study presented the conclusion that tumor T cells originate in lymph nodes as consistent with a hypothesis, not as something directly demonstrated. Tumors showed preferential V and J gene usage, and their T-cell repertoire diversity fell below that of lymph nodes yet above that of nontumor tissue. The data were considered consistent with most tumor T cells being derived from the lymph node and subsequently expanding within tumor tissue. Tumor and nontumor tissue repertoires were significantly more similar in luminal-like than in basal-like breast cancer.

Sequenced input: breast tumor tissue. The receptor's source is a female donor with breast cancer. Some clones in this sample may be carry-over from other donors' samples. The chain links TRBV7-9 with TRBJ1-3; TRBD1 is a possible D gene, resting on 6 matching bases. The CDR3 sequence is CASSLGLGAPGNTIYF. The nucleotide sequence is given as TGTGCCAGCAGCTTAGGGTTGGGGGCTCCTGGAAACACCATATATTTT. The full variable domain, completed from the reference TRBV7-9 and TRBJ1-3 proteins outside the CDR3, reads DTGVSQNPRHKITKRGQNVTFRCDPISEHNRLYWYRQTLGQGPEFLTYFQNEAQLEKSRLLSDRFSAERPKGSFSTLEIQRTEQGDSAMYLCASSLGLGAPGNTIYFGEGSWLTVV.